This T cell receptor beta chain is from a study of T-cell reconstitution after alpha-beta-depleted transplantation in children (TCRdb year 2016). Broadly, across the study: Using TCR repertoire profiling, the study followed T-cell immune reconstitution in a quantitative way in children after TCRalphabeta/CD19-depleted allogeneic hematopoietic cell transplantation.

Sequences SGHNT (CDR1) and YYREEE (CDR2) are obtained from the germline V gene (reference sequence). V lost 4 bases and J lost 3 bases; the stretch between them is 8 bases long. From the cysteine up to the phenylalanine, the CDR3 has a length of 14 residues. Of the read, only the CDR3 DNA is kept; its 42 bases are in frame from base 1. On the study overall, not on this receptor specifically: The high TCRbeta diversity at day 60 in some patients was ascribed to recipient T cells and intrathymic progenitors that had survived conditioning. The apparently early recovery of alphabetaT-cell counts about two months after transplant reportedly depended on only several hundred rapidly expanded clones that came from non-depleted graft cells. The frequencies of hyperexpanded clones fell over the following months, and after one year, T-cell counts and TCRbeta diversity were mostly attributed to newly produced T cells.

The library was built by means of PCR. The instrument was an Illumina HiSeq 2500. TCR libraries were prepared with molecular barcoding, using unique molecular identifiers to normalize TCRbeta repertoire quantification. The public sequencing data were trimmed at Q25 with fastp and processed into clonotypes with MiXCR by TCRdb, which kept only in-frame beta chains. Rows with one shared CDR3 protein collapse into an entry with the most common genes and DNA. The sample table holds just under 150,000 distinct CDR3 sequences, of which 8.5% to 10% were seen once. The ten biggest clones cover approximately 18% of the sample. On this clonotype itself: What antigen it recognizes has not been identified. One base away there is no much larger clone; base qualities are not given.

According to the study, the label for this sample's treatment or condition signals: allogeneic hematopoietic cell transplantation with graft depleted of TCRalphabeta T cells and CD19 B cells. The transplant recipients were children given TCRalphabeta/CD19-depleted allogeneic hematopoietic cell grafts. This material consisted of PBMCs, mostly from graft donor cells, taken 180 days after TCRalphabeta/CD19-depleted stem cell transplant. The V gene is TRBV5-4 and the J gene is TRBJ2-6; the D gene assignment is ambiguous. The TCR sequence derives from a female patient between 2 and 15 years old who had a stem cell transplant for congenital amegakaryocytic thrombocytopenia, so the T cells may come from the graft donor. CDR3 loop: CASSPSGGANVLTF. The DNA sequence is TGTGCCAGCAGCCCGTCCGGTGGGGCCAACGTCCTGACTTTC.